One sample yielded the 3 T cell receptor beta chains listed below, sequenced in a study of control samples from healthy donors and cancer patients. The method was immunoSEQ multiplex PCR; TCRdb's version includes in-frame clones alone and lacks a portion of them. The table has 150,000 to 200,000 clones, about 90% seen once; the top ten hold around 13%. Sequences were obtained from blood. The receptors were sampled from a man aged 30-40 years in good health.

This clone was recorded only once. The V and J genes are TRBV19 and TRBJ2-7; 12 bases match TRBD2. With 5 bases clipped from V and 3 bases from J, the junction kept 2 bases outside the gene matches. Germline V gene sequence: CDR1 LNHDA, CDR2 SQIVND (reference sequence). The CDR3 extends over 14 amino acids. The CDR3 bases are TGTGCCAGTAGTCCGGGACTAGCGGGCTACGAGCAGTACTTC. This codes for CASSPGLAGYEQYF.

The rearrangement uses TRBV6-2 or TRBV6-3 and TRBJ2-2; TRBD1 aligns across 9 bases. The CDR3 runs 15 residues. CDR1 is MNHEY, CDR2 SVGEGT, per germline. Trimming cost V 6 bases and J 3 bases; bases outside gene matches: 5. For the CDR3, the DNA is TGTGCCAGCAGCTCCGGGACAGGGTACACCGGGGAGCTGTTTTTT. Translated: CASSSGTGYTGELFF.

The V gene is TRBV5-6, the J gene TRBJ2-7; a weak D match, TRBD1 (6 bases). Germline CDR1 is SGHDT and CDR2 is YYEEEE. The CDR3 sequence is 14 residues long. Trimming left V 0 bases short and J 4 bases short, with 11 bases between. The CDR3 region is CASSLGSRGYEQYF. In DNA, the CDR3 is TGTGCCAGCAGCTTGGGGTCAAGGGGGTACGAGCAGTACTTC.